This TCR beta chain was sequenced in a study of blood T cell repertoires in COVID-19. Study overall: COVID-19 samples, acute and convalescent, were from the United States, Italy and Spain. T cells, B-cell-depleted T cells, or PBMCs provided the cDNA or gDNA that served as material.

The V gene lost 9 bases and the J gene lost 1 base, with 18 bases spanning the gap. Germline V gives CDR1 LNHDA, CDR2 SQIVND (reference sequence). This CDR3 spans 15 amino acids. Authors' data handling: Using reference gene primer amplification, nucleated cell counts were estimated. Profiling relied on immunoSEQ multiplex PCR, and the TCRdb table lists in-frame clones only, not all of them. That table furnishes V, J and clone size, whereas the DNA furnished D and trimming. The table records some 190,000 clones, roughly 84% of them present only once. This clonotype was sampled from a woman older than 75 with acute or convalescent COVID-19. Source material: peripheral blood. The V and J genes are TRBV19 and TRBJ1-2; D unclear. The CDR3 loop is CASAEWRPDNYGYTF. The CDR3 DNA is TGTGCCAGCGCGGAGTGGCGGCCGGATAACTATGGCTACACCTTC. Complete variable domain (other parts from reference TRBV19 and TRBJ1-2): DGGITQSPKYLFRKEGQNVTLSCEQNLNHDAMYWYRQDPGQGLRLIYYSQIVNDFQKGDIAEGYSVSREKKESFPLTVTSAQKNPTAFYLCASAEWRPDNYGYTFGSGTRLTVV.